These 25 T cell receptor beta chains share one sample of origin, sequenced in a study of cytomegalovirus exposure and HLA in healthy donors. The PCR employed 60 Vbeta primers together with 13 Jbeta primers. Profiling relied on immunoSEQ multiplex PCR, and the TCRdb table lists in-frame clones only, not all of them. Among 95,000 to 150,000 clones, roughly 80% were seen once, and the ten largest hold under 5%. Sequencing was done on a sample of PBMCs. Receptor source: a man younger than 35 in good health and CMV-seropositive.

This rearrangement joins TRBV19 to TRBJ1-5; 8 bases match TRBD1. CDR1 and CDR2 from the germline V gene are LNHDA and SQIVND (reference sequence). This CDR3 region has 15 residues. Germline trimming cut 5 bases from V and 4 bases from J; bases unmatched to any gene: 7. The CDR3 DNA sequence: TGTGCCAGTAGTCTGACAGGGGCGGGAAATCAGCCCCAGCATTTT. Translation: CASSLTGAGNQPQHF.

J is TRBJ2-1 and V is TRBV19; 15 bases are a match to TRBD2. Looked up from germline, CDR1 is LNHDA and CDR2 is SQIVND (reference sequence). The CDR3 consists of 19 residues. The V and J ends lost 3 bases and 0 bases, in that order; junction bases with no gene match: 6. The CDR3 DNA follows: TGTGCCAGTAGTATGGGACTAGCGGGGGGACCGAGCTCCTACAATGAGCAGTTCTTC. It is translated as CASSMGLAGGPSSYNEQFF.

The CDR3: CAWSVRGISQPQHF. The CDR3 DNA is TGTGCCTGGAGTGTACGAGGGATCAGTCAGCCCCAGCATTTT. The V call is TRBV30, the J call TRBJ1-5; no definite D call. V lost 0 bases, J lost 6 bases, and 12 bases lay in between. The CDR3 has 14 amino acids. CDR1 and CDR2 from the germline V gene are GTSNPN and SVGIG (reference sequence).

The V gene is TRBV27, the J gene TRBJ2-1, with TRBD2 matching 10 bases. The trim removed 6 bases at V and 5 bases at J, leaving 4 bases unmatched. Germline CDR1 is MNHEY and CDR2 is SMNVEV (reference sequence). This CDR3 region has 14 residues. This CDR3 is CASRISGGNNEQFF. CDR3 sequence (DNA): TGTGCCAGCAGGATTAGCGGGGGGAACAATGAGCAGTTCTTC.

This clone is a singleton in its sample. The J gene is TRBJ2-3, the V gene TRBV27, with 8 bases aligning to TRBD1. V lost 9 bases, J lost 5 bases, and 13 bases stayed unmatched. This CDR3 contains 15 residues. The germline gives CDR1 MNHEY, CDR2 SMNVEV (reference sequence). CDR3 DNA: TGTGCCAGTTCGCGGGGACAGGTTCCACTAGATACGCAGTATTTT. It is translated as CASSRGQVPLDTQYF.

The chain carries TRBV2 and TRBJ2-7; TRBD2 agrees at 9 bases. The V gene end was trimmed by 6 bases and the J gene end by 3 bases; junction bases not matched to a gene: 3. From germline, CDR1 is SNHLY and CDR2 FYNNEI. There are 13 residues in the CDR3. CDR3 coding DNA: TGTGCCAGCAGCGTTAGCGGGGGCTACGAGCAGTACTTC. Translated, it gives CASSVSGGYEQYF.

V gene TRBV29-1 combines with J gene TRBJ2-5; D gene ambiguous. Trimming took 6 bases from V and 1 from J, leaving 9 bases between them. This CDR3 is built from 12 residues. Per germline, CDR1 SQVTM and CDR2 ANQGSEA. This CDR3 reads CSVQVGQETQYF. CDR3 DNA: TGCAGCGTCCAGGTGGGCCAAGAGACCCAGTACTTC.

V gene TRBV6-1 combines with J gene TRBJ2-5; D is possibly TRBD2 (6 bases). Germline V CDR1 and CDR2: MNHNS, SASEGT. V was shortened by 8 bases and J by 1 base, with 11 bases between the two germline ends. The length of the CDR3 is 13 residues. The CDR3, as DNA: TGTGCCAGCGCGGGGACTGCCCAAGAGACCCAGTACTTC. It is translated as CASAGTAQETQYF.

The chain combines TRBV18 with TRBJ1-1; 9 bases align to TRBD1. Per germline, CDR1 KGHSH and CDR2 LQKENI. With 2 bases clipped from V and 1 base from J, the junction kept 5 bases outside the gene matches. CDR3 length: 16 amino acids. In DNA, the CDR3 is TGTGCCAGCTCACCAGACAGGGGGTCGTGGAACACTGAAGCTTTCTTT. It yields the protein CASSPDRGSWNTEAFF.

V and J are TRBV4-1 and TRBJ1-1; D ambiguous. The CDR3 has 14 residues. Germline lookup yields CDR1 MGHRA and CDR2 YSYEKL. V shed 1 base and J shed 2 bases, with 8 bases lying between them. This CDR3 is CASSQVFKNTEAFF. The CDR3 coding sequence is TGCGCCAGCAGCCAAGTTTTCAAAAACACTGAAGCTTTCTTT.

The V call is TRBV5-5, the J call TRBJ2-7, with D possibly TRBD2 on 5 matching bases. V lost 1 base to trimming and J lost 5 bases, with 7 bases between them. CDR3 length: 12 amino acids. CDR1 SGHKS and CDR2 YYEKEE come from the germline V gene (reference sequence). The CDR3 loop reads CASSLLADEQYF. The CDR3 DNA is TGTGCCAGCAGCTTGCTAGCAGACGAGCAGTACTTC.

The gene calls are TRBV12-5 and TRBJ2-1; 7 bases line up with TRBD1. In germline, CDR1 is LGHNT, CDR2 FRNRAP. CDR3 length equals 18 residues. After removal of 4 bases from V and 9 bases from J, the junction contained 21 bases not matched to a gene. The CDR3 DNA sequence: TGTGCTAGTGGTTCCCAACTAAAAACCGGGACAGCCTCCATTGAGCAGTTCTTC. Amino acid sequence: CASGSQLKTGTASIEQFF.

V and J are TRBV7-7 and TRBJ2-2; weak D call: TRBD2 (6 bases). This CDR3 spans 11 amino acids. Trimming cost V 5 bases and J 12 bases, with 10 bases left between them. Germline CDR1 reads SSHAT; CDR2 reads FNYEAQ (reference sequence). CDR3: CASSAAGKLFF. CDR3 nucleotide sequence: TGTGCCAGCAGCGCGGCGGGGAAGCTGTTTTTT.

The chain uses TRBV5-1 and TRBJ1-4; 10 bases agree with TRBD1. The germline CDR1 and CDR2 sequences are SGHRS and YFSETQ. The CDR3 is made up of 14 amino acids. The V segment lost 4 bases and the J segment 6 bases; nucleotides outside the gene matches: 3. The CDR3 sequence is CASSVGTGDEKLFF. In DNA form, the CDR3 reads TGCGCCAGCAGCGTAGGGACAGGGGATGAAAAACTGTTTTTT.

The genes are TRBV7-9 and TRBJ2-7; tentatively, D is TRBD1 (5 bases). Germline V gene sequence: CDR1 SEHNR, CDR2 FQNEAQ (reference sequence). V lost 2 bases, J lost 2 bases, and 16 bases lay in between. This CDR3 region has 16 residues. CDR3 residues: CASSLSTASRAYEQYF. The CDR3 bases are TGTGCCAGCAGCTTATCAACAGCGTCCAGGGCCTACGAGCAGTACTTC.

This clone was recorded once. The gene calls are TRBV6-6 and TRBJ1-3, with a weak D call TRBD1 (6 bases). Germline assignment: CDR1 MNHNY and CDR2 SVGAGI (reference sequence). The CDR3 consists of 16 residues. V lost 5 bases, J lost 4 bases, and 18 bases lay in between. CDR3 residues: CASSRTGTNLGNTIYF. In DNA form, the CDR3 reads TGTGCCAGCAGTCGCACCGGGACAAACTTGGGAAACACCATATATTTT.

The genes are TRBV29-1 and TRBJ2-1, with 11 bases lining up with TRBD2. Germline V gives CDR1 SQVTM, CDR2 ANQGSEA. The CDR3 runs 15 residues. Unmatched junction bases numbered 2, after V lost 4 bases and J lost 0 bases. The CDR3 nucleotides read TGCAGCGTTGGAACTAGCGGGAGCTCCTACAATGAGCAGTTCTTC. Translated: CSVGTSGSSYNEQFF.

The CDR3 protein is CASRTGGADQPQHF. The DNA for the CDR3 is TGTGCCAGTAGGACAGGGGGCGCGGACCAGCCCCAGCATTTT. This chain connects TRBV19 to TRBJ1-5; the match to TRBD1 covers 10 bases. Germline values: CDR1 LNHDA, CDR2 SQIVND (reference sequence). The V segment lost 6 bases and the J segment 7 bases; nucleotides outside the gene matches: 6. This CDR3 region has 14 residues.

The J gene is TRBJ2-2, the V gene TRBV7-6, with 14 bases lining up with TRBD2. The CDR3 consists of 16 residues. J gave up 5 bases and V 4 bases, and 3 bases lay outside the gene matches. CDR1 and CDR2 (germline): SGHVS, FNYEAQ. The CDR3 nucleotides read TGTGCCAGCAGCTCACGACTAGCGGGGGGGACCGGGGAGCTGTTTTTT. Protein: CASSSRLAGGTGELFF. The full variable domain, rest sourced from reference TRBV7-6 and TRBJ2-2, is GAGVSQSPRYKVTKRGQDVALRCDPISGHVSLYWYRQALGQGPEFLTYFNYEAQQDKSGLPNDRFSAERPEGSISTLTIQRTEQRDSAMYRCASSSRLAGGTGELFFGEGSRLTVL.

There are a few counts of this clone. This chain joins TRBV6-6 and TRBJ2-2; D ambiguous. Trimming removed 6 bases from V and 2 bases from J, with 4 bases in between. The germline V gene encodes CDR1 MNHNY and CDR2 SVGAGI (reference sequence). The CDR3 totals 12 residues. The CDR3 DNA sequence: TGTGCCAGCAGATTAAACACCGGGGAGCTGTTTTTT. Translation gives CASRLNTGELFF.

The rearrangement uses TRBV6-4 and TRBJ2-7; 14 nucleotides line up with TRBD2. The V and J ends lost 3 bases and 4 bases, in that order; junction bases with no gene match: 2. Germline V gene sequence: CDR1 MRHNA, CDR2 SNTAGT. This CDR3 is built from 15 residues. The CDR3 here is CASSEGTSGSYEQYF. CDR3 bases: TGTGCCAGCAGTGAAGGGACTAGCGGGAGTTACGAGCAGTACTTC.

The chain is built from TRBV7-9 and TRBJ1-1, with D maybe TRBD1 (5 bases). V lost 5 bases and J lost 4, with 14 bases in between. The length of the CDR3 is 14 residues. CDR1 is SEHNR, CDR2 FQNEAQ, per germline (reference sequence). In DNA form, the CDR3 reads TGTGCCAGCAGCGACGACAGAAGGAGCACTGAAGCTTTCTTT. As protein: CASSDDRRSTEAFF.

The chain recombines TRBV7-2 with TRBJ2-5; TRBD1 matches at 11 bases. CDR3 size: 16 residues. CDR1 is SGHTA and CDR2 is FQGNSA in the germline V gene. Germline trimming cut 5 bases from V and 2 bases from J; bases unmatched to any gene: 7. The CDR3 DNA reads TGTGCCAGCAGCCCCGAGGGACAGGGGGGACAAGAGACCCAGTACTTC. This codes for CASSPEGQGGQETQYF.

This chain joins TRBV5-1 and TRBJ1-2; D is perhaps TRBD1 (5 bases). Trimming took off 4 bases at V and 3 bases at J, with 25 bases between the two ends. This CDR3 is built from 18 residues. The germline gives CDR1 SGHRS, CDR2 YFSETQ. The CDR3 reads CASSLGWGRDGGDYGYTF. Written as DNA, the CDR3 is TGCGCCAGCAGCCTTGGGTGGGGACGGGACGGAGGGGACTATGGCTACACCTTC.

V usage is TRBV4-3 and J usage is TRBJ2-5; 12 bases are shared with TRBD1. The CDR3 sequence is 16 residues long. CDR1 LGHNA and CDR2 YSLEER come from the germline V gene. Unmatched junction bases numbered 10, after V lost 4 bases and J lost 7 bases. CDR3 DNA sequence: TGCGCCAGCAGCCCCGCCGGGACAGGGGGCCGGGGGACCCAGTACTTC. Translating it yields CASSPAGTGGRGTQYF.